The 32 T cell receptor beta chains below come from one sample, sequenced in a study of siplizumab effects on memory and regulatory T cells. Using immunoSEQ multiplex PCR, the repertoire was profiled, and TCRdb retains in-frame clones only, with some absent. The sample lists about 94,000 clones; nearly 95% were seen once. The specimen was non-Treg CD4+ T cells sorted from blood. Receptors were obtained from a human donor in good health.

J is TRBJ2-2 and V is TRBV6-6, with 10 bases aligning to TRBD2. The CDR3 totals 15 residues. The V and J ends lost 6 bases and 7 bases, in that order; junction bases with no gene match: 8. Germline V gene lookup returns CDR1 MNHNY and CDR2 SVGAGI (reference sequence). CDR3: CASSSSSGRIGELFF. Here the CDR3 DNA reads TGTGCCAGCAGCTCCAGTAGCGGGAGGATCGGGGAGCTGTTTTTT.

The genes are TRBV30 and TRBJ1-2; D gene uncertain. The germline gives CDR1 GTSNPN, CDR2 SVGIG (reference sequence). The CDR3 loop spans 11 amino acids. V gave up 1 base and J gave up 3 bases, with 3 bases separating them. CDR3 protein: CAWSEDYGYTF. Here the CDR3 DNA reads TGTGCCTGGAGTGAGGACTATGGCTACACCTTC.

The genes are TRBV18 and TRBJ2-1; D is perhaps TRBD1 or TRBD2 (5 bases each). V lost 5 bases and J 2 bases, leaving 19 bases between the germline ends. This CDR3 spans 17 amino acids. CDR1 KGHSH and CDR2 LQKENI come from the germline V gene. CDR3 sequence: CASSKLTGTVAYNEQFF. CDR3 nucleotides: TGTGCCAGCTCAAAATTAACCGGGACGGTAGCCTACAATGAGCAGTTCTTC.

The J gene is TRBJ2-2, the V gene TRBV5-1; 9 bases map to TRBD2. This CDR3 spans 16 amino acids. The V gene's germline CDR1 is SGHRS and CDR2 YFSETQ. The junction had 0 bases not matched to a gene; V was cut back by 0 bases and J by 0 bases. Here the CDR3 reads CASSLGLAANTGELFF. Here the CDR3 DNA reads TGCGCCAGCAGCTTGGGACTAGCGGCGAACACCGGGGAGCTGTTTTTT.

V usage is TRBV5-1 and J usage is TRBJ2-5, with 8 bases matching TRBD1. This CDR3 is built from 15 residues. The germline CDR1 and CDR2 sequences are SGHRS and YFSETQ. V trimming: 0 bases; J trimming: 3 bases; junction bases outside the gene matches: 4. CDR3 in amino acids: CASSLVQGAKETQYF. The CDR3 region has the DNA TGCGCCAGCAGCTTGGTCCAGGGGGCAAAAGAGACCCAGTACTTC.

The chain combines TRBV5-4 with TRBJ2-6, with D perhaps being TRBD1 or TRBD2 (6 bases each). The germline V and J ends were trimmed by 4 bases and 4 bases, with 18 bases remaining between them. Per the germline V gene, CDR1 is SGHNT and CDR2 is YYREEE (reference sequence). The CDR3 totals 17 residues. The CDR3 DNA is TGTGCCAGCAGCGGGGGGCATGGAGGGCCCGGGGCCAACGTCCTGACTTTC. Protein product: CASSGGHGGPGANVLTF.

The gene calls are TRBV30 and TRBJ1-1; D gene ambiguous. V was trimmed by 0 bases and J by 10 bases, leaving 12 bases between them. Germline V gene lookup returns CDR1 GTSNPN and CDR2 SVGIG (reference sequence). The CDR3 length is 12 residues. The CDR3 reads CAWSVGAMGAFF. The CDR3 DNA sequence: TGTGCCTGGAGTGTCGGAGCTATGGGAGCTTTCTTT. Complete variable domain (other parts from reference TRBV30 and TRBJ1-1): SQTIHQWPATLVQPVGSPLSLECTVEGTSNPNLYWYRQAAGRGLQLLFYSVGIGQISSEVPQNLSASRPQDRQFILSSKKLLLSDSGFYLCAWSVGAMGAFFGQGTRLTVV.

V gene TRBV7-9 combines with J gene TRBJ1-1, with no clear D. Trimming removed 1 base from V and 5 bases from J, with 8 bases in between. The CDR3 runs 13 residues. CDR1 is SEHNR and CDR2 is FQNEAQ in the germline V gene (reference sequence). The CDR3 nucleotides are TGTGCCAGCAGCTTAGGGACGAGGACTGAAGCTTTCTTT. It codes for CASSLGTRTEAFF.

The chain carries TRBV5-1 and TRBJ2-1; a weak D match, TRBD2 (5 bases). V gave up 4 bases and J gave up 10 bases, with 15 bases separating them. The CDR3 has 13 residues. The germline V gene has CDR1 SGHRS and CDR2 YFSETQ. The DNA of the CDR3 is TGCGCCAGCAGCCCCCTGGACTTACTCGAGCAGTTCTTC. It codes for CASSPLDLLEQFF. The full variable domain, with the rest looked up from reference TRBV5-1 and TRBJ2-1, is KAGVTQTPRYLIKTRGQQVTLSCSPISGHRSVSWYQQTPGQGLQFLFEYFSETQRNKGNFPGRFSGRQFSNSRSEMNVSTLELGDSALYLCASSPLDLLEQFFGPGTRLTVL.

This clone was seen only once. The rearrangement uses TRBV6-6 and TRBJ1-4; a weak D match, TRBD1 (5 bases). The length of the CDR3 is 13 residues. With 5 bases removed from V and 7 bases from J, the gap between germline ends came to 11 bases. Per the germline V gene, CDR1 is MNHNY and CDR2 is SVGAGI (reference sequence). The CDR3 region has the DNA TGTGCCAGCAGTCGACAGCCTGGTGAAAAACTGTTTTTT. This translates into CASSRQPGEKLFF.

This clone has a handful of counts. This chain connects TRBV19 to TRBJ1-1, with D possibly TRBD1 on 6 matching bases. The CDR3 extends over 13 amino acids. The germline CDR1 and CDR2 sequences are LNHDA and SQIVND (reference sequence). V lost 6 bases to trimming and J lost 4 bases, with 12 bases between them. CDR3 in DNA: TGTGCCAGTAGCCTCGGGGGCGGCACTGAAGCTTTCTTT. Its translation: CASSLGGGTEAFF.

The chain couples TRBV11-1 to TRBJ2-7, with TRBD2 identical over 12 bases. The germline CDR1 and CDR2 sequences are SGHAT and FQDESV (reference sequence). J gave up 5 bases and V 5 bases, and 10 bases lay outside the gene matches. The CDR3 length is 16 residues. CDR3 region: CASSLLAGGFMDEQYF. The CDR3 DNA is TGTGCCAGCAGCCTCCTAGCGGGAGGGTTCATGGACGAGCAGTACTTC. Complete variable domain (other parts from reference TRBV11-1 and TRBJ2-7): EAEVAQSPRYKITEKSQAVAFWCDPISGHATLYWYRQILGQGPELLVQFQDESVVDDSQLPKDRFSAERLKGVDSTLKIQPAELGDSAMYLCASSLLAGGFMDEQYFGPGTRLTVT.

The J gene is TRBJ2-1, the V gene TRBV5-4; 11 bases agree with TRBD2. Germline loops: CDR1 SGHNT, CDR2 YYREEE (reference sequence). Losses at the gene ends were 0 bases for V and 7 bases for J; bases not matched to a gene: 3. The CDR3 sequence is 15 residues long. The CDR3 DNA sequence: TGTGCCAGCAGCTTGGTAGCGGGGGGGGCGAATGAGCAGTTCTTC. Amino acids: CASSLVAGGANEQFF.

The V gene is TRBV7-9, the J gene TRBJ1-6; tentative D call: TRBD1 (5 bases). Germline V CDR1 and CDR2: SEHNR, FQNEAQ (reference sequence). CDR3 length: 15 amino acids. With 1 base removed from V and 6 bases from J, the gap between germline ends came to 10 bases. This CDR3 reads CASSLVSGLNSPLHF. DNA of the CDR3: TGTGCCAGCAGCTTAGTATCGGGGCTTAATTCACCCCTCCACTTT.

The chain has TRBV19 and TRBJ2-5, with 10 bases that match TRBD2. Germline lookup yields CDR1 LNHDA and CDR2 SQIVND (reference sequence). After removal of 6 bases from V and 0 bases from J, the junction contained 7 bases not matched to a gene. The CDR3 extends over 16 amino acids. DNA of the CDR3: TGTGCCAGTAGCCCTACTAGCGGGACCTACCAAGAGACCCAGTACTTC. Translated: CASSPTSGTYQETQYF.

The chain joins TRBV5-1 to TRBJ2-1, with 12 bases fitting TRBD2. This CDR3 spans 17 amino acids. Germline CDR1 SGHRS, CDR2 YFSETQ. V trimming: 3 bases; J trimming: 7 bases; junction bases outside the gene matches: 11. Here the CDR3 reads CASSWGLAGGHANEQFF. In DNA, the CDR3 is TGCGCCAGCAGCTGGGGTCTAGCGGGAGGGCACGCAAATGAGCAGTTCTTC.

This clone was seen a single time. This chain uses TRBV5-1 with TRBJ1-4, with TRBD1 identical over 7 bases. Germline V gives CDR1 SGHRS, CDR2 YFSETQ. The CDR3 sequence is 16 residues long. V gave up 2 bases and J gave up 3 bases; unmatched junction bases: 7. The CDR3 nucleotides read TGCGCCAGCAGCTTCACGACCGGGACAGCTAATGAAAAACTGTTTTTT. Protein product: CASSFTTGTANEKLFF.

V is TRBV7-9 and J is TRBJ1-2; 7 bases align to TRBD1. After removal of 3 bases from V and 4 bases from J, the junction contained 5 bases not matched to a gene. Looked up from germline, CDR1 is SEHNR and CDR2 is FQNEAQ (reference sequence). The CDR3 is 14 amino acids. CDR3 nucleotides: TGTGCCAGCAGCTTCCCAGGGGGGGGCTATGGCTACACCTTC. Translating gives CASSFPGGGYGYTF.

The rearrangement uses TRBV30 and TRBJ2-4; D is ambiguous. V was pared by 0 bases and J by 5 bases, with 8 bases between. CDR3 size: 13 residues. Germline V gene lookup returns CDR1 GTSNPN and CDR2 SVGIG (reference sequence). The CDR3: CAWSVAFENIQYF. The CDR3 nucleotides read TGTGCCTGGAGTGTAGCGTTCGAAAACATTCAGTACTTC. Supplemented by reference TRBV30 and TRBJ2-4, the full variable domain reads SQTIHQWPATLVQPVGSPLSLECTVEGTSNPNLYWYRQAAGRGLQLLFYSVGIGQISSEVPQNLSASRPQDRQFILSSKKLLLSDSGFYLCAWSVAFENIQYFGAGTRLSVL.

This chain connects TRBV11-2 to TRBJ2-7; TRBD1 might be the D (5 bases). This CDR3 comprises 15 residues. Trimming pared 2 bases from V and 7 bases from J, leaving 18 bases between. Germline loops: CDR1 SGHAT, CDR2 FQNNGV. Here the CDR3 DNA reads TGTGCCAGCAGCTTACAGGGTTTAGGAACAGGAGAGCAGTACTTC. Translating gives CASSLQGLGTGEQYF.

The CDR3 DNA follows: TGTGCCAGCAGTGAAAATCCGGGCTGGGGGGGCTATGGCTACACCTTC. Translation: CASSENPGWGGYGYTF. The chain uses TRBV2 and TRBJ1-2; tentative D call: TRBD1 (5 bases). The germline CDR1 and CDR2 sequences are SNHLY and FYNNEI. The CDR3 covers 16 residues. Trimming removed 2 bases from V and 4 bases from J, with 17 bases in between.

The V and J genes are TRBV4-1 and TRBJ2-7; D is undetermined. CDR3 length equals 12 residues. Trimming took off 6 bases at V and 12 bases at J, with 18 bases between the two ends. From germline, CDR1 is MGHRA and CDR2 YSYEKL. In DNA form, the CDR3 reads TGCGCCAGCAGTCAAATGACCGGCAGGATGTACTTC. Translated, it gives CASSQMTGRMYF.

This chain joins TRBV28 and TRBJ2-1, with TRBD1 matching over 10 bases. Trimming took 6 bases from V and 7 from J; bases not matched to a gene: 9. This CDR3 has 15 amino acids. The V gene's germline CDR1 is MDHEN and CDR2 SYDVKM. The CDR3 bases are TGTGCCAGCAGCGTTTTGGGGACAGGGGTGAATGAGCAGTTCTTC. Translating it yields CASSVLGTGVNEQFF.

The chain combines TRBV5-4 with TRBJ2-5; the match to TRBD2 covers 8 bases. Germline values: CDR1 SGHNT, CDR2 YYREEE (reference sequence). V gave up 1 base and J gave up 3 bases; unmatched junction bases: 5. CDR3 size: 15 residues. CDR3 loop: CASSLSGGAEETQYF. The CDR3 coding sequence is TGTGCCAGCAGCTTGTCCGGGGGGGCCGAAGAGACCCAGTACTTC.

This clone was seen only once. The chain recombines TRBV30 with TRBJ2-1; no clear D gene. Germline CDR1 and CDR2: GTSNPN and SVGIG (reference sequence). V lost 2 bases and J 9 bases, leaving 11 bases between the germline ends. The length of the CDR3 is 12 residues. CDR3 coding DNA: TGTGCCTGGAGTTTTGGGATTGGTGAGCAGTTCTTC. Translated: CAWSFGIGEQFF.

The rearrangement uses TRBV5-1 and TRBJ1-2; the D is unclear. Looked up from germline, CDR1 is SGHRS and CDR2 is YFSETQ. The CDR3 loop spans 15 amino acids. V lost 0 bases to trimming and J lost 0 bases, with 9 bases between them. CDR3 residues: CASSLVVGSNYGYTF. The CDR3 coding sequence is TGCGCCAGCAGCTTGGTTGTGGGTTCTAACTATGGCTACACCTTC.

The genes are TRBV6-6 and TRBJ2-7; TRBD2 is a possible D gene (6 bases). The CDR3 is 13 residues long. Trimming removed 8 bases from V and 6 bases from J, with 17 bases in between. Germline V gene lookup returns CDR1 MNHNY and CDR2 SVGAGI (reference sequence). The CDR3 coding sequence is TGTGCCAGCCTCCTTTTAGCGGATGGCGAGCAGTACTTC. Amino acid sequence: CASLLLADGEQYF.

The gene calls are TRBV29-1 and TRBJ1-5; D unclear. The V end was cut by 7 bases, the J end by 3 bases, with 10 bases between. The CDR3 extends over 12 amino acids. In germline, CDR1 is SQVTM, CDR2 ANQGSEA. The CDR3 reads CSAAGHNQPQHF. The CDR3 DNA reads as TGCAGCGCTGCTGGGCACAATCAGCCCCAGCATTTT.

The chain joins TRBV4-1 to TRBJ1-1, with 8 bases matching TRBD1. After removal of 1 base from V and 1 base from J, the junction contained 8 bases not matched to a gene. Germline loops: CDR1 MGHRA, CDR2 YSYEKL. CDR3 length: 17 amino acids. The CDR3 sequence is CASSQAKVGTGNTEAFF. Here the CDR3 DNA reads TGCGCCAGCAGCCAAGCCAAGGTGGGGACAGGGAACACTGAAGCTTTCTTT.

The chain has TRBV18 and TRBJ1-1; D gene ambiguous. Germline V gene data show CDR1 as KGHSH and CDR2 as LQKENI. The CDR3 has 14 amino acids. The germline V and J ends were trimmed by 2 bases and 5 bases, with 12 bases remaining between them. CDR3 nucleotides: TGTGCCAGCTCACCATCCGCCGCGGGGACTGAAGCTTTCTTT. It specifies CASSPSAAGTEAFF.

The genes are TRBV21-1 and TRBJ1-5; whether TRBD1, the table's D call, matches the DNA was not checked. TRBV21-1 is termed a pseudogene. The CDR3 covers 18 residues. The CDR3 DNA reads TGTGCCAGCAGTCACATGAGGGACAGAAGTGATAGCAATCAGCCCCAGCATTTT. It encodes CASSHMRDRSDSNQPQHF.

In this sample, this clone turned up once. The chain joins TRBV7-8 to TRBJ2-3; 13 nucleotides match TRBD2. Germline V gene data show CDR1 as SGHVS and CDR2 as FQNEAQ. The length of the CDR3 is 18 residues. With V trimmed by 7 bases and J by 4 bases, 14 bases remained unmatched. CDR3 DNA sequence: TGTGCCAGCACCAGGGGACTAGCGGGGATGCGGGTGTCAGATACGCAGTATTTT. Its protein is CASTRGLAGMRVSDTQYF.